The clone carrying this T cell receptor beta chain was observed a handful of times. This record comes from a study of technical replicates of blood from a few donors. Germline lookup yields CDR1 SGHRS and CDR2 YFSETQ. The length of the CDR3 is 14 residues. V was shortened by 0 bases and J by 0 bases, with 6 bases between the two germline ends. Profiled with immunoSEQ multiplex PCR; TCRdb holds only in-frame clones, not every one. This sample has some 80,000 clones; about 81% occur once, and the top ten carry around 3.9%. The chain links TRBV5-1 to TRBJ1-1; D is uncertain. The source material was PBMCs. The clonotype was recovered from a human donor in good health. Some clones in this sample may be carry-over from other donors' samples. The CDR3 nucleotides read TGCGCCAGCAGCTTGGCAGTAATGAACACTGAAGCTTTCTTT. It is translated as CASSLAVMNTEAFF.